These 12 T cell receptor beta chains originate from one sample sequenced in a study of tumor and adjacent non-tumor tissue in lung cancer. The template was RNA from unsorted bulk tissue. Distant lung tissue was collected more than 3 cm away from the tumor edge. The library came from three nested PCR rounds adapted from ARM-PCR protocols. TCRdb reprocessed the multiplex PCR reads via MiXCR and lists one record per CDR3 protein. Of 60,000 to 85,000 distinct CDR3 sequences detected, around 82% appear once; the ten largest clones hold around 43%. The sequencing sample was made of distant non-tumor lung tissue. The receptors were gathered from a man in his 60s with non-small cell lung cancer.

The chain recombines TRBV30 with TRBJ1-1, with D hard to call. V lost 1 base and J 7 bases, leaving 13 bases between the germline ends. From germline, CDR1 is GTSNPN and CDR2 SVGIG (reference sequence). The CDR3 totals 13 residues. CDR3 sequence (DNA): TGTGCCTGGAGTGAAGGGATTGGTAATGAAGCTTTCTTT. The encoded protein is CAWSEGIGNEAFF.

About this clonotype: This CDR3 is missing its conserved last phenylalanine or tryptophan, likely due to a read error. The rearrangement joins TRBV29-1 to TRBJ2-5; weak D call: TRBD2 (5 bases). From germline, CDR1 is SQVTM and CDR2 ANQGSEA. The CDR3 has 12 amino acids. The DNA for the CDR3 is TGCAGCGTCTCCCGGGGTGGGGAGACACAGTACCTC. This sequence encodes CSVSRGGETQYL.

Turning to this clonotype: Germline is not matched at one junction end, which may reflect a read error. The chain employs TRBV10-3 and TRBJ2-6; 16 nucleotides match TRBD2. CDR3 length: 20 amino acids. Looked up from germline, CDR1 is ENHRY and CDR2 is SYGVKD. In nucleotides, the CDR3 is TGTACCATCAGTGGACATGGGACTAGCGGGAGGGACTCTGGGGCCAACGTTCTGACTTTC. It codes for CTISGHGTSGRDSGANVLTF.

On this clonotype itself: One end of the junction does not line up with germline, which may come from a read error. The CDR3 bases are TGTGCCAGCAGACCGGATGGGCTTACAAATGAGCGGTTCTTC. Translation: CASRPDGLTNERFF. The J gene is TRBJ2-1, the V gene TRBV6-2 or TRBV6-3; no firm D call. CDR1 MNHEY and CDR2 SVGEGT come from the germline V gene. The CDR3 runs to 14 residues.

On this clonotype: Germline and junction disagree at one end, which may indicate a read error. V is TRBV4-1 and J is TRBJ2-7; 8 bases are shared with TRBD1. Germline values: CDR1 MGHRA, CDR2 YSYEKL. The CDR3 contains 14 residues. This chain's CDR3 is CASCQGQGTYEQYF. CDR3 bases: TGCGCCAGCTGCCAAGGACAGGGTACCTACGAGCAGTATTTC.

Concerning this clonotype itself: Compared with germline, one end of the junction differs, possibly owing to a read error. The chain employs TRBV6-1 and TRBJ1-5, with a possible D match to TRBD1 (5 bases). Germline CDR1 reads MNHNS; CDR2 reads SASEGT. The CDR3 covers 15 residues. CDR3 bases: TGTGCCACCAGTGAAGGGGCAGGACTAAATCAGCACCAGCATTTT. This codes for CATSEGAGLNQHQHF.

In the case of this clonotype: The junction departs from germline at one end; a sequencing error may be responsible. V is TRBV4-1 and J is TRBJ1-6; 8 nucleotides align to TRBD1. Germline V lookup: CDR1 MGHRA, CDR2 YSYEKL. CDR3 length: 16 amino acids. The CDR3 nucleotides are TGCGCCAGCTGCCATGTCGGACAGGGTCAGGATTCACCCCTCCACTTT. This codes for CASCHVGQGQDSPLHF.

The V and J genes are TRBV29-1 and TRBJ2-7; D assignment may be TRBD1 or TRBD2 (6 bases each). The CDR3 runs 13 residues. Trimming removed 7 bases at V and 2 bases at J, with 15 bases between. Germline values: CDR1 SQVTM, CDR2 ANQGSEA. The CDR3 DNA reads TGCAGCGCAAATAGGGGGGCCCCCTACGAGCAGTACTTC. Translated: CSANRGAPYEQYF.

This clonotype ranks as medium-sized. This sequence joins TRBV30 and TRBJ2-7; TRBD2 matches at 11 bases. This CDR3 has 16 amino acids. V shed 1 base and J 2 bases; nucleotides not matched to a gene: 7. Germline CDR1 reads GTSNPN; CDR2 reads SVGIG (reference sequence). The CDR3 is CAWSGRPSGRPYEQYF. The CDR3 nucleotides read TGTGCCTGGAGTGGACGGCCTAGCGGGAGGCCCTACGAGCAGTACTTC.

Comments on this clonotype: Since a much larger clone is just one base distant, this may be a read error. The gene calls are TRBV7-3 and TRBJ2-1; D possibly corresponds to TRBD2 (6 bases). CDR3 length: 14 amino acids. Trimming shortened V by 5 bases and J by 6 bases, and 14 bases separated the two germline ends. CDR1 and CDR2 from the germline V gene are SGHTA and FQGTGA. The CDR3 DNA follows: TGTGCCAGCAGCATAGGACTACCCCCCAATGAGCAGTTCTTC. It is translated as CASSIGLPPNEQFF.

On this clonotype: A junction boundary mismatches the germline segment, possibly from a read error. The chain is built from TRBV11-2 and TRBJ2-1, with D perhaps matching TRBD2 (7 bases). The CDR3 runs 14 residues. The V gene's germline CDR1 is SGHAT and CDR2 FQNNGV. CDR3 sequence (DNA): TGTGCAAGCAGCTGGGGAAGCGGGGACATTGAGCAGTTCTTC. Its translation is CASSWGSGDIEQFF.

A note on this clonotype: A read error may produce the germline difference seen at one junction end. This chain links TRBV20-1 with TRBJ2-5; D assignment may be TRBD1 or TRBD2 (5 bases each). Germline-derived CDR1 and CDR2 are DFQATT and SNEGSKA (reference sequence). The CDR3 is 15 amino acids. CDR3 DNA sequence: TGCTGTGCTAGGGACCGTCGCAGGAGTGGGGAGACCCAGTACTTC. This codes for CCARDRRRSGETQYF.